One T cell receptor (beta chain) is described in this entry. Its cognate antigen is unknown. This entry comes from a study of cytomegalovirus exposure and HLA in healthy donors. CDR1 and CDR2 from the germline V gene are SGHTA and FQGNSA. Trimming cost V 5 bases and J 3 bases; bases outside gene matches: 5. The CDR3 totals 14 residues. Study results and limitations: It was 160 or so TCR beta chains that were listed as cytomegalovirus-associated.

Sequencing used immunoSEQ multiplex PCR; TCRdb keeps in-frame clones, though not all of them. The sample yields about 120,000 clones, roughly 90% seen once. The source is a woman younger than 30 in good health and CMV-seropositive. The chain employs TRBV7-2 and TRBJ1-1; 8 nucleotides match TRBD1. Sequenced input: PBMCs. For the CDR3, the DNA is TGTGCCAGCAGCCCCCGGGACAGGTACACTGAAGCTTTCTTT. This sequence encodes CASSPRDRYTEAFF. The whole variable domain, filled in from reference TRBV7-2 and TRBJ1-1, reads GAGVSQSPSNKVTEKGKDVELRCDPISGHTALYWYRQSLGQGLEFLIYFQGNSAPDKSGLPSDRFSAERTGGSVSTLTIQRTQQEDSAVYLCASSPRDRYTEAFFGQGTRLTVV.